The entry below gives a single T cell receptor beta chain sequence along with its context. This CDR3 spans 13 amino acids. V lost 3 bases and J lost 1, with 6 bases in between. CDR1 and CDR2 from the germline V gene are WNHNN and SYGVQD (reference sequence). These data are taken from a study of technical replicates of blood from several donors. Using immunoSEQ multiplex PCR, the repertoire was profiled, and TCRdb retains in-frame clones only, with some absent. The sample lists around 50,000 clones, 94% occurring once. This chain uses TRBV10-1 with TRBJ1-1; D ambiguous. The source is a human donor in good health. Source material: T cells isolated from PBMCs. CDR3 amino acids: CASSDRGNTEAFF. CDR3 coding DNA: TGCGCCAGCAGTGATCGGGGGAACACTGAAGCTTTCTTT.